This entry features one TCR beta chain sequence. This clone showed up just a few times. This receptor's antigen is unknown. No base-level quality is on record; no much larger clone is a single base apart. Each donor gave one peripheral blood draw, averaging approximately 110 mL, which was collected into heparinised tubes. A BD FACSAria II and a panel including CD45RO, CCR7, CD25, CD127, CD95 and CD27 were used to sort naive, central memory, regulatory and stem cell-like memory CD4+ T cells. Every sorted population had a purity above 98%. PBMCs were separated immediately by Lymphoprep density gradient centrifugation and were stained directly, without being cultured. To minimize batch effects, samples were stained and sorted in pairs, one healthy donor with one patient per experiment. Including the terminal cysteine and phenylalanine, the CDR3 comprises 12 residues. Only CDR3 DNA is held: 36 bases, read in frame from base 1. Relative to germline, V is 6 bases shorter and J is 2 bases shorter, with 7 bases between their ends. The germline V gene gives CDR1 as MDHEN and CDR2 as SYDVKM.

The entire isolated RNA was reverse transcribed using the High Capacity cDNA Reverse Transcription Kit, and thus expressed TCRB transcripts were sequenced. Naive, central memory and regulatory T cell samples underwent deep immunoSEQ sequencing, averaging around 3.7 million total reads per sample. Sorted cells were lysed in RLT buffer, and RNA was extracted using DNase-treated RNeasy Micro or Mini kits according to cell number. Each cell subset was processed separately to prevent cross-contamination, with patient and healthy donor samples processed together. Using the immunoSEQ multiplex PCR, TCRB sequences were amplified from cDNA into 87-bp fragments spanning the CDR3 region. Sequencing of the amplicons was performed on the Illumina HiSeq platform. The authors' pipeline ran thus. Synthetic template baselines were used to correct PCR bias computationally, reads within Hamming distance 2 were collapsed together, and singletons that could not be merged were discarded. Reads were aligned against IMGT so that V, D and J genes, CDR3 length and insertions or deletions at six rearrangement sites could be assigned. Clonotype counts were normalized to sorted cell number within each subset before computing true diversity and Gini coefficients with the tcR R package. Repertoire sharing was quantified using the overlap coefficient calculated on TCRB nucleotide sequences. Out-of-frame TCRB sequences from naive cells were analyzed to stand in for the pre-selection repertoire. TCRdb obtained this table from immuneACCESS and retained in-frame rearrangements with V and J assigned. These tables miss some clones; where compared with another copy, unresolved V genes account for less than half of the shortfall, and the remainder is unexplained. V, J and clone size reflect that table, while D and trimming were determined from the DNA. The sample records just under 150,000 clones, roughly 10% of which are singletons. The top ten constitute about 1.3% of the sample.

The data were taken from a study of beta chain features in type 1 diabetes (dated by TCRdb to 2016 to 2019). Concerning the study at large: No differences in mean age, gender distribution, total cell number or subset yield were found between patients and healthy donors. A total of roughly 98,000,000 sorted cells were examined across all samples, and RNA yield correlated strongly with the number of cells per subset. Whereas all 30 or so donors provided naive and central memory subsets, regulatory and stem cell-like memory subsets were isolated from just 8 patients and roughly 8 healthy donors. The study compared TCRB repertoires of sorted circulating CD4+ T cell subsets between recently diagnosed type 1 diabetes patients and matched healthy donors. Study-level results and caveats: The naive, central memory and regulatory TCRB repertoires appeared to resemble one another more closely among patients than among healthy donors. Only small numbers of individuals were included in the HLA sub-analyses, which left unresolved whether HLA type had any influence on TCRB rearrangement. Patients with type 1 diabetes made fewer insertions and deleted more nucleotides at VDJ recombination sites, implying thymic rearrangement abnormalities. Type 1 diabetes patients showed a moderate but significant shortening of TCRB CDR3 length in all four CD4+ subsets. PCR may preferentially amplify shorter templates, but because patient and control samples were amplified and corrected together, any resulting skew would affect both groups equally. Because cDNA was sequenced instead of genomic DNA, activated cells with high expression could be over-represented, although the groups did not differ in activation or CD3 levels.

The V gene is TRBV28 and the J gene is TRBJ2-5; TRBD1 is a weak D gene call, 5 bases matching. What was sequenced was naive CD4+ T cells from blood. The cell subset or site label, read with the paper, signifies: true naive CD4+ T cells. This receptor was taken from a man between 18 and 29 years old in good health. The DNA is as follows: TGTGCCAGCAGGGACACACAAGAGACCCAGTACTTC. Translated, this is CASRDTQETQYF.